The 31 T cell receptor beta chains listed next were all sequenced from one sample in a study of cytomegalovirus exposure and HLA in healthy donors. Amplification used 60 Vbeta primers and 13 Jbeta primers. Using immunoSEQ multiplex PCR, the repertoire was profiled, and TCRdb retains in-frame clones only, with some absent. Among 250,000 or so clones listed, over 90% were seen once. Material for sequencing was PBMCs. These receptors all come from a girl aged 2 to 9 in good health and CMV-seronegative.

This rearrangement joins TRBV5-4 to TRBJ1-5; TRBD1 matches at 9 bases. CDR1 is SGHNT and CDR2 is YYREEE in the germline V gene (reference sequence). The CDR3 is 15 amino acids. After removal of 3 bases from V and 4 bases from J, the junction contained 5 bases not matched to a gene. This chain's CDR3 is CASSSGTGRNQPQHF. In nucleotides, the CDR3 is TGTGCCAGCAGCTCAGGGACAGGGAGAAATCAGCCCCAGCATTTT.

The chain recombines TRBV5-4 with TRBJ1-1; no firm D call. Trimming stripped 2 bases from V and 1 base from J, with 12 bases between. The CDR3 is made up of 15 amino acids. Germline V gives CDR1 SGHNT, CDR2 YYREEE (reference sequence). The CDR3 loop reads CASSLTADPNTEAFF. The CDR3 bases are TGTGCCAGCAGCTTAACAGCGGACCCGAACACTGAAGCTTTCTTT.

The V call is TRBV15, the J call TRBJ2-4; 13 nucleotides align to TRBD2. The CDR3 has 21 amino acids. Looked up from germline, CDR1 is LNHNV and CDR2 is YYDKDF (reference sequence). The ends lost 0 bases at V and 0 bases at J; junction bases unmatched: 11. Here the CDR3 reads CATSRDLGGLAGRLAKNIQYF. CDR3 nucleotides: TGTGCCACCAGCAGAGATTTAGGGGGACTAGCGGGACGTTTAGCCAAAAACATTCAGTACTTC.

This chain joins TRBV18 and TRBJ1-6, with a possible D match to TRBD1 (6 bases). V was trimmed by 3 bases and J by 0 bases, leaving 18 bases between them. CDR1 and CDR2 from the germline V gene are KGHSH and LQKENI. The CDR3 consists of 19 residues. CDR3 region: CASSPSPGQVTSYNSPLHF. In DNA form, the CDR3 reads TGTGCCAGCTCACCCTCGCCGGGACAAGTAACCTCCTATAATTCACCCCTCCACTTT.

CDR3: CATSRSTGGDRPEAFF. For the CDR3, the DNA is TGTGCCACCAGCAGATCCACAGGGGGAGATCGGCCTGAAGCTTTCTTT. The chain combines TRBV15 with TRBJ1-1; 8 bases line up with TRBD1. The germline V gene has CDR1 LNHNV and CDR2 YYDKDF (reference sequence). The CDR3 extends over 16 amino acids. V shed 2 bases and J 6 bases; nucleotides not matched to a gene: 11.

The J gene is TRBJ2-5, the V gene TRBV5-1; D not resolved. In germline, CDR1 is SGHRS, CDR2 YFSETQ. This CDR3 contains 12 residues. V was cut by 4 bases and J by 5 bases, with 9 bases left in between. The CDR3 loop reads CASSTYGETQYF. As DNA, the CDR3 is TGCGCCAGCAGCACCTACGGGGAGACCCAGTACTTC.

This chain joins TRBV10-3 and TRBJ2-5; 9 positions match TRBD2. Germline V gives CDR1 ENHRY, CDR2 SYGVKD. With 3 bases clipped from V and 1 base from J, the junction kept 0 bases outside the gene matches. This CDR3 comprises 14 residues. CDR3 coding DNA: TGTGCCATCAGTGATAGCGGGGGCCAAGAGACCCAGTACTTC. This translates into CAISDSGGQETQYF.

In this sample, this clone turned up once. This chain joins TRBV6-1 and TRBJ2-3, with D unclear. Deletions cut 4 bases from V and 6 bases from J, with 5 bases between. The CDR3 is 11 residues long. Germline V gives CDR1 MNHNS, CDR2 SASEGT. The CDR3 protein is CASSVEDTQYF. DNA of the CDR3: TGTGCCAGCAGTGTGGAGGATACGCAGTATTTT.

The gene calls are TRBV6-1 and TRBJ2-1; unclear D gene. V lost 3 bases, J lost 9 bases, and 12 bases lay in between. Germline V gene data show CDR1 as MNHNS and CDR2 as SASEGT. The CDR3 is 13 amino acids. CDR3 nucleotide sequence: TGTGCCAGCAGTGACGGAGCCCCGGGTGAGCAGTTCTTC. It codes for CASSDGAPGEQFF.

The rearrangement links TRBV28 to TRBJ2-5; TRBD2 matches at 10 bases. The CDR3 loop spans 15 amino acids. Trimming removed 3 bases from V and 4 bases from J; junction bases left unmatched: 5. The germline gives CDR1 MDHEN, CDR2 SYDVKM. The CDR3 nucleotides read TGTGCCAGCAGTTTCCCAGCGGGGGGGCGAGAGACCCAGTACTTC. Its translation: CASSFPAGGRETQYF.

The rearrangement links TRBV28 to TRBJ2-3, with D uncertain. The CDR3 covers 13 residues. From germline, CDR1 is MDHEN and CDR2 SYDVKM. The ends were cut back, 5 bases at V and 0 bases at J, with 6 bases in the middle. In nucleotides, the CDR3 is TGTGCCAGCAGTCCCCCTAGCACAGATACGCAGTATTTT. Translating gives CASSPPSTDTQYF.

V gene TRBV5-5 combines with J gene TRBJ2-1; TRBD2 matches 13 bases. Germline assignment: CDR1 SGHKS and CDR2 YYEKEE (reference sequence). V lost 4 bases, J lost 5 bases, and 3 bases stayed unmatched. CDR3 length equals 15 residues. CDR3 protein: CASSTGLAGNNEQFF. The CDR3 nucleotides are TGTGCCAGCAGCACGGGACTAGCGGGGAACAATGAGCAGTTCTTC.

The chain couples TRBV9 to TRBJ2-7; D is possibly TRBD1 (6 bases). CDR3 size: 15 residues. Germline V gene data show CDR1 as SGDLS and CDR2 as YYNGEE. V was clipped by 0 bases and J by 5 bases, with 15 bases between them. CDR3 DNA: TGTGCCAGCAGCGTAGGGCCAGGGGTCCTCAACGAGCAGTACTTC. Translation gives CASSVGPGVLNEQYF. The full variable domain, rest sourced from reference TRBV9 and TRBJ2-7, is DSGVTQTPKHLITATGQRVTLRCSPRSGDLSVYWYQQSLDQGLQFLIQYYNGEERAKGNILERFSAQQFPDLHSELNLSSLELGDSALYFCASSVGPGVLNEQYFGPGTRLTVT.

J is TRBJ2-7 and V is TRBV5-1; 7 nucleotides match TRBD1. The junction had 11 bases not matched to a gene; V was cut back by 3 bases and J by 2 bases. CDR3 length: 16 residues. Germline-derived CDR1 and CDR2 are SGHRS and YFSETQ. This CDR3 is CASSSPPGQLTYEQYF. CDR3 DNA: TGCGCCAGCAGCTCTCCCCCGGGACAGCTTACCTACGAGCAGTACTTC. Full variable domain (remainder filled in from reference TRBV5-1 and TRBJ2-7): KAGVTQTPRYLIKTRGQQVTLSCSPISGHRSVSWYQQTPGQGLQFLFEYFSETQRNKGNFPGRFSGRQFSNSRSEMNVSTLELGDSALYLCASSSPPGQLTYEQYFGPGTRLTVT.

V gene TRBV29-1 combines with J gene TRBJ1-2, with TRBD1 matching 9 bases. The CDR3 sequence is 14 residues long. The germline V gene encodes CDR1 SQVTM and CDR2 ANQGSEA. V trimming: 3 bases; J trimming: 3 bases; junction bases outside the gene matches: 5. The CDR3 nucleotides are TGCAGCGTTGACCCCCGGGACAGGGACTATGGCTACACCTTC. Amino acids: CSVDPRDRDYGYTF.

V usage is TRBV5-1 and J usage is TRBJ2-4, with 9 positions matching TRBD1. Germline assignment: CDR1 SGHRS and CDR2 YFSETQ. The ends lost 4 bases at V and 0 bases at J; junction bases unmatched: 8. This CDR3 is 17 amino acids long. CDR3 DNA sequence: TGCGCCAGCAGCCCGAGGACAGGGGAGGAAGCCAAAAACATTCAGTACTTC. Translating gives CASSPRTGEEAKNIQYF. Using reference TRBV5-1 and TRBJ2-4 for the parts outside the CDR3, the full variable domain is KAGVTQTPRYLIKTRGQQVTLSCSPISGHRSVSWYQQTPGQGLQFLFEYFSETQRNKGNFPGRFSGRQFSNSRSEMNVSTLELGDSALYLCASSPRTGEEAKNIQYFGAGTRLSVL.

The CDR3 is CASSLSPGKWSEQYF. The CDR3 DNA reads TGTGCCAGCAGTTTATCGCCGGGGAAGTGGTCCGAGCAGTACTTC. V usage is TRBV27 and J usage is TRBJ2-7; D is perhaps TRBD2 (5 bases). Per germline, CDR1 MNHEY and CDR2 SMNVEV (reference sequence). This CDR3 has 15 amino acids. V lost 0 bases, J lost 6 bases, and 15 bases lay in between.

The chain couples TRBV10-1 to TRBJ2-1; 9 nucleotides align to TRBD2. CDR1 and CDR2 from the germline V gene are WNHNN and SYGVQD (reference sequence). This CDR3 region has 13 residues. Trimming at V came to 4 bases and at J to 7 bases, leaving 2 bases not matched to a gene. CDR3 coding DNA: TGCGCCAGCAGTGGGACTAGCGTAAATGAGCAGTTCTTC. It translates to CASSGTSVNEQFF.

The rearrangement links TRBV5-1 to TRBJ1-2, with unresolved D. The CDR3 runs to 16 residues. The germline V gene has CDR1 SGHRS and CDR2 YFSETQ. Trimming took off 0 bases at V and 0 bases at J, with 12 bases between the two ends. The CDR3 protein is CASSLDGPPPNYGYTF. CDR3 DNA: TGCGCCAGCAGCTTGGATGGCCCACCACCTAACTATGGCTACACCTTC.

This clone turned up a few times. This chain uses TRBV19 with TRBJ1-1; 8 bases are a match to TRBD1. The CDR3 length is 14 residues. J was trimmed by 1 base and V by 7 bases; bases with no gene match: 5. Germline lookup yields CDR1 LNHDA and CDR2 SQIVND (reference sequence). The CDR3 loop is CASIQGAKNTEAFF. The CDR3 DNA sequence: TGTGCCAGTATTCAGGGGGCCAAGAACACTGAAGCTTTCTTT.

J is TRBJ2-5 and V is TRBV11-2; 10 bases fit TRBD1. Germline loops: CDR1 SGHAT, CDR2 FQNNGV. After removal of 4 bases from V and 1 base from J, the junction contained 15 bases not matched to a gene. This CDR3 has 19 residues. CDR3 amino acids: CASSSPPGQGFISQETQYF. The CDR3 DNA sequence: TGTGCCAGCAGCTCCCCGCCGGGACAGGGGTTCATTTCCCAAGAGACCCAGTACTTC.

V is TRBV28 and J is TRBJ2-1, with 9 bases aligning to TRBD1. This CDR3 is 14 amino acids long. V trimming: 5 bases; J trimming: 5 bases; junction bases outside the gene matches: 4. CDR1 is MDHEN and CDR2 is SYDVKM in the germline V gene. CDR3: CASSPRTGDNEQFF. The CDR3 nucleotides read TGTGCCAGCAGTCCCCGGACAGGGGACAATGAGCAGTTCTTC. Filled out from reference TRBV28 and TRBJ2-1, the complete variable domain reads DVKVTQSSRYLVKRTGEKVFLECVQDMDHENMFWYRQDPGLGLRLIYFSYDVKMKEKGDIPEGYSVSREKKERFSLILESASTNQTSMYLCASSPRTGDNEQFFGPGTRLTVL.

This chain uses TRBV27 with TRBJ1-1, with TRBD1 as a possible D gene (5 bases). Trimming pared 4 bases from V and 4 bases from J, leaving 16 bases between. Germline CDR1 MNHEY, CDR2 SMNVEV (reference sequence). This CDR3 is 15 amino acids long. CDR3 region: CASSSPSGGGTEAFF. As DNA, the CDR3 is TGTGCCAGCAGTTCACCCTCGGGGGGAGGCACTGAAGCTTTCTTT.

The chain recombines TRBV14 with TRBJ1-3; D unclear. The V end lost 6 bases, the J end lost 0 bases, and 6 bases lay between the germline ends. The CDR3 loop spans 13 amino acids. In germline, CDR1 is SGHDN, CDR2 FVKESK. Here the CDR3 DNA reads TGTGCCAGCAGGTTCCGCTCTGGAAACACCATATATTTT. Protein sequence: CASRFRSGNTIYF.

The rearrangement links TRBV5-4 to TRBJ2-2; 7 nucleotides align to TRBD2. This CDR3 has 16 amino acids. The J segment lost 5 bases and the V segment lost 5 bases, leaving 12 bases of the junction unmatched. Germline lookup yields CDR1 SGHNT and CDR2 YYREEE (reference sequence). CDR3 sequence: CASSPLGGTGTGELFF. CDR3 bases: TGTGCCAGCAGTCCCCTCGGGGGGACCGGGACCGGGGAGCTGTTTTTT.

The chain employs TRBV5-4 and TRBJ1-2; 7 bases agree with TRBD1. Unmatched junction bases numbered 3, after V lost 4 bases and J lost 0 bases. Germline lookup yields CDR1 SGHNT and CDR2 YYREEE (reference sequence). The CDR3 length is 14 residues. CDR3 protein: CASSGTAPNYGYTF. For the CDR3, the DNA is TGTGCCAGCAGCGGGACAGCTCCTAACTATGGCTACACCTTC.

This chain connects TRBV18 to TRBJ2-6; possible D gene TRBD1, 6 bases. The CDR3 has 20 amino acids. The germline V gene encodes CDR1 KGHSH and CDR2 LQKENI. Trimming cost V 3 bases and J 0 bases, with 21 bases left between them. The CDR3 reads CASSPIGQTFPNSGANVLTF. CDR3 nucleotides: TGTGCCAGCTCACCGATCGGACAGACTTTTCCAAACTCTGGGGCCAACGTCCTGACTTTC.

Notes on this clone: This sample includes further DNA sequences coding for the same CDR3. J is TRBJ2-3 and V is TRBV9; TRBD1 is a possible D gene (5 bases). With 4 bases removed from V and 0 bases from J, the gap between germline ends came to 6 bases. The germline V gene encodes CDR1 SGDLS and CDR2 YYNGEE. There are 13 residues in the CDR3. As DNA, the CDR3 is TGTGCCAGCAGCCGACAGAGCACAGATACGCAGTATTTT. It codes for CASSRQSTDTQYF.

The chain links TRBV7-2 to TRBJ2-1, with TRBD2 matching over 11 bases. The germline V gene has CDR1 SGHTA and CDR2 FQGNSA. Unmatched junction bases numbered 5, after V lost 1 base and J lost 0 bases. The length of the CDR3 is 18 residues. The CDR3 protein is CASSLVASGGSSYNEQFF. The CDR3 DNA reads TGTGCCAGCAGCTTAGTGGCTAGCGGGGGGTCCTCCTACAATGAGCAGTTCTTC.

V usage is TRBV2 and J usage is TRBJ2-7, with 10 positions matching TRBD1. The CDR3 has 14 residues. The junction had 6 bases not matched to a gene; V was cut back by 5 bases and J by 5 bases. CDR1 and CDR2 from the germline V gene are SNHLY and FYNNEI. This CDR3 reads CASSFGQGGDEQYF. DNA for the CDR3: TGTGCCAGCAGTTTCGGACAGGGGGGGGACGAGCAGTACTTC. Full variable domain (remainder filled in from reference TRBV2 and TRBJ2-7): EPEVTQTPSHQVTQMGQEVILRCVPISNHLYFYWYRQILGQKVEFLVSFYNNEISEKSEIFDDQFSVERPDGSNFTLKIRSTKLEDSAMYFCASSFGQGGDEQYFGPGTRLTVT.

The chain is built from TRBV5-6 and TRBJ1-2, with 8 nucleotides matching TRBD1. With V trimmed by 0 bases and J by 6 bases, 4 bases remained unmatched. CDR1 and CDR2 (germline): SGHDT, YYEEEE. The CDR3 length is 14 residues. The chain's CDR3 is CASSLDRGTNGYTF. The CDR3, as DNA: TGTGCCAGCAGCTTGGACAGGGGGACTAATGGCTACACCTTC.